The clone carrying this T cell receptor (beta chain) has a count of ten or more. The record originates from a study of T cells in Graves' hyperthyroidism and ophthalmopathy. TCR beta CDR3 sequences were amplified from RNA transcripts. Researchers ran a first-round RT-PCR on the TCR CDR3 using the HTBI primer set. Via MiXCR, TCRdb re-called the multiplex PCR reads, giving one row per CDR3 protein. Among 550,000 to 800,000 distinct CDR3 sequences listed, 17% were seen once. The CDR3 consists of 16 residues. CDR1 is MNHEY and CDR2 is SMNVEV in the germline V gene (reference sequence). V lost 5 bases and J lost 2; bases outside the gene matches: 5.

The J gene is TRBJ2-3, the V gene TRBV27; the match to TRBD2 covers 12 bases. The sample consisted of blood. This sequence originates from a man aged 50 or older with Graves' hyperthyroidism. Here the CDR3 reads CASSPGLAGLTDTQYF. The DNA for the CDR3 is TGTGCCAGCAGTCCCGGACTAGCGGGACTCACAGATACGCAGTATTTT.